The T cell receptor (beta chain) under discussion was sequenced for a study of blood T cell repertoires in COVID-19. About the research overall: T cells, B-cell-depleted T cells, or PBMCs supplied cDNA or gDNA.

Assay: immunoSEQ multiplex PCR; the TCRdb copy retains only in-frame clones and omits some. The table has approximately 500,000 clones, 89% seen once. The germline gives CDR1 MNHEY, CDR2 SMNVEV (reference sequence). The CDR3 runs 13 residues. The V segment lost 11 bases and the J segment 7 bases; nucleotides outside the gene matches: 11. The origin of this receptor is a young man with COVID-19, enrolled during active disease. The chain employs TRBV27 and TRBJ1-5, with 7 bases matching TRBD1. Source material: peripheral blood. The CDR3 nucleotides are TGTGCCTCCGGGAGACAGGGAAGGCAGCCCCAGCATTTT. Amino acid sequence: CASGRQGRQPQHF.